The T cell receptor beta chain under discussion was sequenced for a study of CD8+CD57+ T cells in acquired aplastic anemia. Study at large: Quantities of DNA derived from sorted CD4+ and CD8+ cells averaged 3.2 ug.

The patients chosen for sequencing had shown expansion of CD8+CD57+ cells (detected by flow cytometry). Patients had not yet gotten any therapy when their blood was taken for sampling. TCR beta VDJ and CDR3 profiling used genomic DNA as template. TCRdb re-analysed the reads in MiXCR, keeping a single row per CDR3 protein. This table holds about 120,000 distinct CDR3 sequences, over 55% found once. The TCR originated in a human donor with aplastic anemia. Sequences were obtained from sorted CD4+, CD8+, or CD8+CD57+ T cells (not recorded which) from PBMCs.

The CDR3 nucleotides read TGTGCCAGCAGCAACGCCCTCCAAGAGACCCAGTACTTC. This sequence encodes CASSNALQETQYF. The chain recombines TRBV9 with TRBJ2-5; D uncertain. The ends were cut back, 4 bases at V and 1 base at J, with 8 bases in the middle. This CDR3 has 13 residues. Germline assignment: CDR1 SGDLS and CDR2 YYNGEE.